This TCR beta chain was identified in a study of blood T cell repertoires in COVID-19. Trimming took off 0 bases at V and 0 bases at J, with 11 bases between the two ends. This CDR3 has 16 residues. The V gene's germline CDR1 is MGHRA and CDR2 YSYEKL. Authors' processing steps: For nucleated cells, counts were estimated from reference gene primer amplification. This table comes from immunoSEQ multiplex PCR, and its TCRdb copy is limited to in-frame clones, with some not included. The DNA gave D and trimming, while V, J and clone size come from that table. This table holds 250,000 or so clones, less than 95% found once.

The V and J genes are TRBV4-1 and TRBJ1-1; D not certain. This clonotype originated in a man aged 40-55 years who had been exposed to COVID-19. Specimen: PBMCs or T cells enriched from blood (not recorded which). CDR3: CASSQDWQAMNTEAFF. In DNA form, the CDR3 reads TGCGCCAGCAGCCAAGATTGGCAGGCGATGAACACTGAAGCTTTCTTT.